This T cell receptor beta chain is from a study of blood T cell repertoires in COVID-19. In the study overall: The United States, Italy and Spain were the sources of the acute and convalescent COVID-19 samples. Sample material is recorded as cDNA or gDNA derived from T cells, B-cell-depleted T cells, or PBMCs.

CDR3 length: 12 residues. Germline values: CDR1 LNHDA, CDR2 SQIVND (reference sequence). Trimming left V 5 bases short and J 6 bases short, with 10 bases between. Per the authors' pipeline: For nucleated cells, counts were estimated from reference gene primer amplification. Profiling relied on immunoSEQ multiplex PCR, and the TCRdb table lists in-frame clones only, not all of them. Clone size and V and J calls were adopted from that table, with D and trimming inferred from the DNA. The sample gives 35,000 to 45,000 clones, 70% to 80% of which show up once; about 8.7% is in the top ten. Source material: peripheral blood. V is TRBV19 and J is TRBJ1-1, with a weak D call TRBD1 (5 bases). The origin of this receptor is a man between 65 and 85 years old with active or convalescent COVID-19. For the CDR3, the DNA is TGTGCCAGTAGTCCACAGGATTCTGAAGCTTTCTTT. The encoded protein is CASSPQDSEAFF.